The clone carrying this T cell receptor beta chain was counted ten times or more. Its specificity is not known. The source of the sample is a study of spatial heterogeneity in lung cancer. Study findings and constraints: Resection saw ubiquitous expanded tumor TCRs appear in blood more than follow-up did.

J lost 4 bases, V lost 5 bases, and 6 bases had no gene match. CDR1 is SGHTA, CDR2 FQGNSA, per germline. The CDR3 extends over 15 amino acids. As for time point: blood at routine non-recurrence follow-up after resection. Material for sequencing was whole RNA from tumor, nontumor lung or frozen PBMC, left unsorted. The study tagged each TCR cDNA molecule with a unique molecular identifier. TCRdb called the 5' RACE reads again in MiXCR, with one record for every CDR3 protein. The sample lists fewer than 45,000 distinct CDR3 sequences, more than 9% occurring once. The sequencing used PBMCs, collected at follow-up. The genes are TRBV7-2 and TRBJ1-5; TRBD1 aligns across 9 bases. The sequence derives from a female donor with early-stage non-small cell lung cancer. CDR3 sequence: CASSMGQGGNQPQHF. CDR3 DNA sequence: TGTGCCAGCAGCATGGGACAGGGAGGAAATCAGCCCCAGCATTTT.